This note documents a single T cell receptor (beta chain) sequence. Its antigen remains unknown. The data belong to a study of read filtering for tumor transcriptome and immune sequencing. Overall study context: Among patients, some 17 were male and more than 13 female, aged about 45 to 85 (mean around 68). Transcriptome libraries were built from DNase-treated RNA.

This library used about 400 ng RNA and molecular barcoded adaptors spanning alpha/delta and beta/gamma chains. TCRdb re-called the reads with MiXCR, one entry per CDR3 protein. The sample has about 45,000 distinct CDR3 sequences; 15% to 20% are singletons. General study points: Sorted CD138-negative bone marrow cells were not purified T cells. Even smaller IR-seq throughput identified most shared clonotypes.

This receptor was obtained from a donor over 35 with multiple myeloma. Sequenced input: a population of CD138-negative cells sorted from bone marrow.

The CDR3 DNA is TGTGCCAGCAGTGGTGCGGGAGGGCCCGGAAGGGAGCTGTTTTTT. It specifies CASSGAGGPGRELFF. The J gene is TRBJ2-2, the V gene TRBV2; 9 positions agree with TRBD2. CDR1 is SNHLY, CDR2 FYNNEI, per germline. Germline trimming cut 4 bases from V and 9 bases from J; bases unmatched to any gene: 9. The CDR3 has 15 residues.